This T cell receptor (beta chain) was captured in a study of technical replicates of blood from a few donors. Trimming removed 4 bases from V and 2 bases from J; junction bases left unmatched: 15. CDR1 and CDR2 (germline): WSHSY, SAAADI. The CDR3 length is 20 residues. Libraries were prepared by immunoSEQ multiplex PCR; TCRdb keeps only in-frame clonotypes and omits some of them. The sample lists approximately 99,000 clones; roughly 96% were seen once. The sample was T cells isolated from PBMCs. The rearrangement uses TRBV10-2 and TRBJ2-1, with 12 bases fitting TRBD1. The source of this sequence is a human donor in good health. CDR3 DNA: TGCGCCAGCAGTGGGGGGGACAGGGGGCTCGCGGGGGCGGCCTACAATGAGCAGTTCTTC. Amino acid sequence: CASSGGDRGLAGAAYNEQFF.